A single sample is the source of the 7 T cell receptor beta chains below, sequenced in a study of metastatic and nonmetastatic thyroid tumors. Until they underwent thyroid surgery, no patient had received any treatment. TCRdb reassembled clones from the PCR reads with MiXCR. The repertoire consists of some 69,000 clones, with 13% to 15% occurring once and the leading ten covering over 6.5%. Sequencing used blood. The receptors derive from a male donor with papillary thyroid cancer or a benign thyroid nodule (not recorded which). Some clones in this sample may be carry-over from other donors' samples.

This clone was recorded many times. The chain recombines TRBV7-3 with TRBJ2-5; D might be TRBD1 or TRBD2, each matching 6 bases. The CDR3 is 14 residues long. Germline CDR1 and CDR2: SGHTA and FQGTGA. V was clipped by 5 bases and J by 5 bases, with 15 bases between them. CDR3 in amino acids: CASSPGGWGETQYF. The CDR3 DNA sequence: TGTGCCAGCAGCCCCGGGGGCTGGGGGGAGACCCAGTACTTC.

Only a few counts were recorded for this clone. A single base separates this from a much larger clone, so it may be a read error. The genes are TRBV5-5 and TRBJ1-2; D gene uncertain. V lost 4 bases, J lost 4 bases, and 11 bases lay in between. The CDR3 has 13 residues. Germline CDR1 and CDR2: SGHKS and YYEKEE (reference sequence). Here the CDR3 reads CASSLSGSYGYTF. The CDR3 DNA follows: TGTGCCAGCAGCCTCAGTGGAAGCTATGGCTACACCTTC.

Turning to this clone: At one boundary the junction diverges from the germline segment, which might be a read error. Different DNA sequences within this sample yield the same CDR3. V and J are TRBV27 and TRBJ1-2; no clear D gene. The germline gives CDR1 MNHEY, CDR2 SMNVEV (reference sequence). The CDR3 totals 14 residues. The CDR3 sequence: CASSFKDSNYGYTF. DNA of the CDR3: TGCGCCAGCAGTTTTAAGGATTCCAACTATGGCTACACATTC.

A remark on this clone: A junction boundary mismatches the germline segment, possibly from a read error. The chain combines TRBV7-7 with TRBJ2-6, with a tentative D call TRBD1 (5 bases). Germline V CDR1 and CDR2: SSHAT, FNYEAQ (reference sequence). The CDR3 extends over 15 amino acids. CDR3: CASSLDSSVANVLTF. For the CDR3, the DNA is TGTGCTAGCAGCTTAGACAGCTCTGTGGCCAACGTCCTGACCTTC.

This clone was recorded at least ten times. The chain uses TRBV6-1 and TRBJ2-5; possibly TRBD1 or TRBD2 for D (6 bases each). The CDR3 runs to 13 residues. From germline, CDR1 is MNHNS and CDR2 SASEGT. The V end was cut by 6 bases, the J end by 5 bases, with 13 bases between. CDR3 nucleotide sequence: TGTGCCAGCAGGAGAGGAGGGGGGGAGACCCAGTACTTC. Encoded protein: CASRRGGGETQYF.

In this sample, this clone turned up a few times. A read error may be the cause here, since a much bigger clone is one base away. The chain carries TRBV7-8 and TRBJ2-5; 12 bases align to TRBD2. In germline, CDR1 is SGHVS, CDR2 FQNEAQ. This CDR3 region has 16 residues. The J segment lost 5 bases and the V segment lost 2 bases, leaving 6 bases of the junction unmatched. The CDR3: CASSLLAGGFGETQYF. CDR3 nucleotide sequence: TGTGCCAGCAGCTTACTAGCGGGAGGGTTCGGTGAGACCCAGTACTTC.

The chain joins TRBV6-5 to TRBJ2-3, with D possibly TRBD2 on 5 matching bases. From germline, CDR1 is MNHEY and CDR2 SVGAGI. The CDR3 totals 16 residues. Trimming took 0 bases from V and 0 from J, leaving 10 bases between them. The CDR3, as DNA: TGTGCCAGCAGTTACTCAGGCGGGTCTAGCACAGATACGCAGTATTTT. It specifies CASSYSGGSSTDTQYF.